Each of the 2 T cell receptor beta chains below was sequenced from the same sample in a study of T cells in Graves' hyperthyroidism and ophthalmopathy. TCR beta CDR3 region amplification was performed from RNA transcripts. The HTBI primer set was used in a first-round RT-PCR of the TCR CDR3. TCRdb re-called the multiplex PCR reads through MiXCR, storing one row per CDR3 protein. Among 93,000 or so distinct CDR3 sequences listed, 40% to 50% were seen once. The sample taken for sequencing was blood. These receptors all stem from a middle-aged man with Graves' hyperthyroidism.

The chain recombines TRBV7-2 with TRBJ2-5; TRBD1 matches 8 bases. This CDR3 region has 15 residues. J gave up 4 bases and V 0 bases, and 4 bases lay outside the gene matches. Germline CDR1 and CDR2: SGHTA and FQGNSA. The CDR3 coding sequence is TGTGCCAGCAGCTTAGCGCAGGGGGCGGCAGAGACCCAGTACTTC. Encoded protein: CASSLAQGAAETQYF.

This clonotype came up many times. The V and J genes are TRBV10-3 and TRBJ2-1; D possibly matches TRBD1 or TRBD2 (7 bases each). Germline V lookup: CDR1 ENHRY, CDR2 SYGVKD. This CDR3 is 13 amino acids long. Deletions cut 11 bases from V and 5 bases from J, with 16 bases between. CDR3 in amino acids: CAARGGLNNEQFF. CDR3 nucleotide sequence: TGTGCCGCCAGGGGGGGGCTCAACAATGAGCAGTTCTTC.